This entry lists 15 T cell receptor beta chains sequenced from one sample in a study of shared T cell receptors in the human thymus. Profiling relied on immunoSEQ multiplex PCR, and the TCRdb table lists in-frame clones only, not all of them. Among about 660,000 clones listed, approximately 89% were seen once. These data were also filed under a second study, of human thymus T cells.

Sample: thymocytes. The receptors were gathered from a boy under three years old with a congenital heart defect.

J is TRBJ2-5 and V is TRBV30; D is possibly TRBD2 (5 bases). The germline CDR1 and CDR2 sequences are GTSNPN and SVGIG (reference sequence). This CDR3 has 16 residues. Between the trimmed V and J ends, which lost 0 bases and 5 bases, there was a span of 19 bases. CDR3 DNA sequence: TGTGCCTGGAGTGTACCTAAAGTGGGAGAGTTGGAGACCCAGTACTTC. Translation gives CAWSVPKVGELETQYF.

The CDR3 nucleotides read TGCAGCGTTGAGATCCCCGGGGGGGGCACCGGGGAGCTGTTTTTT. Amino acid sequence: CSVEIPGGGTGELFF. This chain links TRBV29-1 with TRBJ2-2; 8 nucleotides agree with TRBD2. The CDR3 totals 15 residues. The germline V gene has CDR1 SQVTM and CDR2 ANQGSEA. The V segment lost 3 bases and the J segment 4 bases; nucleotides outside the gene matches: 7.

The chain uses TRBV4-1 and TRBJ2-1; 8 bases agree with TRBD2. Germline loops: CDR1 MGHRA, CDR2 YSYEKL. The ends lost 4 bases at V and 4 bases at J; junction bases unmatched: 15. The CDR3 runs 18 residues. CDR3 residues: CASSRPGLVKGRYNEQFF. The CDR3 DNA follows: TGCGCCAGCAGCCGGCCGGGACTAGTGAAGGGGCGGTACAATGAGCAGTTCTTC.

This sequence joins TRBV28 and TRBJ1-2, with TRBD1 matching over 7 bases. Per germline, CDR1 MDHEN and CDR2 SYDVKM. The trim removed 6 bases at V and 4 bases at J, leaving 23 bases unmatched. The CDR3 totals 19 residues. CDR3 DNA sequence: TGTGCCAGCAGCCATTCGAAGGACAGGATAGGAACCAGAGGCTATGGCTACACCTTC. Translating gives CASSHSKDRIGTRGYGYTF.

V gene TRBV16 combines with J gene TRBJ2-3; 8 bases line up with TRBD1. After removal of 0 bases from V and 5 bases from J, the junction contained 4 bases not matched to a gene. CDR1 and CDR2 from the germline V gene are KGHSY and FQNENV. The CDR3 has 15 residues. The CDR3 here is CASSQSTQGVDTQYF. In nucleotides, the CDR3 is TGTGCCAGCAGCCAATCAACACAGGGGGTAGATACGCAGTATTTT.

V usage is TRBV5-1 and J usage is TRBJ2-4; 9 positions agree with TRBD2. This CDR3 spans 19 amino acids. Germline V gene data show CDR1 as SGHRS and CDR2 as YFSETQ. V dropped 1 base and J dropped 0; count of bases not matched to a gene: 11. In DNA, the CDR3 is TGCGCCAGCAGCTTGTCACTAGCGGGCGGTCAATTAGCCAAAAACATTCAGTACTTC. It yields the protein CASSLSLAGGQLAKNIQYF.

This sequence joins TRBV21-1 and TRBJ1-5; no DNA check was done on the table's D call, TRBD1. TRBV21-1 is marked as a pseudogene. This CDR3 spans 18 amino acids. The CDR3 here is CASSKPLRDSYSNQPQHF. CDR3 DNA sequence: TGTGCCAGCAGCAAGCCACTTCGGGACAGTTATAGCAATCAGCCCCAGCATTTT.

This clone has a handful of counts. The CDR3 loop is CASSWFRDNNTGELFF. The CDR3 DNA is TGTGCCAGCAGTTGGTTCAGGGATAACAACACCGGGGAGCTGTTTTTT. The gene calls are TRBV28 and TRBJ2-2; D is possibly TRBD1 (5 bases). From germline, CDR1 is MDHEN and CDR2 SYDVKM. V lost 4 bases to trimming and J lost 2 bases, with 14 bases between them. The CDR3 contains 16 residues.

Here the CDR3 reads CASSQDYRGPRDQPQHF. DNA of the CDR3: TGCGCCAGCAGCCAAGACTACAGGGGGCCTAGGGATCAGCCCCAGCATTTT. The chain uses TRBV4-1 and TRBJ1-5; 9 nucleotides line up with TRBD1. CDR1 and CDR2 from the germline V gene are MGHRA and YSYEKL. The CDR3 spans 17 residues. The junction had 8 bases not matched to a gene; V was cut back by 0 bases and J by 5 bases.

The chain has TRBV5-6 and TRBJ2-4, with 11 nucleotides matching TRBD2. V shed 1 base and J 1 base; nucleotides not matched to a gene: 10. The CDR3 covers 19 residues. Per the germline V gene, CDR1 is SGHDT and CDR2 is YYEEEE. The CDR3 loop is CASSLFLAGGSKAKNIQYF. In DNA form, the CDR3 reads TGTGCCAGCAGCTTGTTTTTAGCGGGAGGGTCAAAGGCCAAAAACATTCAGTACTTC.

The chain combines TRBV11-2 with TRBJ1-1; 7 bases match TRBD1. The V segment lost 1 base and the J segment 10 bases; nucleotides outside the gene matches: 15. This CDR3 contains 16 residues. Germline V gene sequence: CDR1 SGHAT, CDR2 FQNNGV. The CDR3 sequence is CASSLAPGTAIGGAFF. Written as DNA, the CDR3 is TGTGCCAGCAGCTTAGCTCCCGGGACAGCGATCGGGGGAGCTTTCTTT.

The genes are TRBV5-1 and TRBJ2-1; 12 bases are a match to TRBD2. V shed 0 bases, J shed 0 bases, and the junction held 10 bases outside the gene matches. Germline CDR1 is SGHRS and CDR2 is YFSETQ. The CDR3 runs to 20 residues. The CDR3 sequence is CASSLVTSGGPWSSYNEQFF. In nucleotides, the CDR3 is TGCGCCAGCAGCTTGGTAACTAGCGGGGGGCCCTGGAGCTCCTACAATGAGCAGTTCTTC. Based on the CDR3 plus reference TRBV5-1 and TRBJ2-1, the full variable domain is KAGVTQTPRYLIKTRGQQVTLSCSPISGHRSVSWYQQTPGQGLQFLFEYFSETQRNKGNFPGRFSGRQFSNSRSEMNVSTLELGDSALYLCASSLVTSGGPWSSYNEQFFGPGTRLTVL.

This clone was counted between two and nine times. An end of the junction differs from the germline gene, which may be a read error. In the same sample, other DNA sequences code for this CDR3. The chain combines TRBV4-3 with TRBJ1-6, with 11 bases matching TRBD1. The CDR3 runs 18 residues. Germline CDR1 reads LGHNA; CDR2 reads YSLEER. The chain's CDR3 is CASSNADRGQQDNSPLHF. The CDR3 DNA reads TGCGCCAGCAGCAACGCGGACAGGGGGCAGCAGGATAATTCCCCCCTCCACTTT.

The genes are TRBV7-2 and TRBJ1-6; TRBD1 agrees at 9 bases. This CDR3 comprises 17 residues. V trimming: 1 base; J trimming: 4 bases; junction bases outside the gene matches: 5. Germline CDR1 and CDR2: SGHTA and FQGNSA. In DNA, the CDR3 is TGTGCCAGCAGCTTAGTCGCGGACAGGGGTTATAATTCACCCCTCCACTTT. Amino acids: CASSLVADRGYNSPLHF.

J is TRBJ2-1 and V is TRBV28, with a tentative D call TRBD2 (5 bases). V gave up 3 bases and J gave up 3 bases, with 36 bases separating them. Looked up from germline, CDR1 is MDHEN and CDR2 is SYDVKM. This CDR3 comprises 23 residues. The CDR3 sequence: CASSLVDRVQRNWSPGYYNEQFF. The CDR3 region has the DNA TGTGCCAGCAGTTTGGTCGACCGGGTCCAACGTAACTGGTCCCCGGGGTACTACAATGAGCAGTTCTTC. The entire variable domain, with the rest obtained from reference TRBV28 and TRBJ2-1, is as follows: DVKVTQSSRYLVKRTGEKVFLECVQDMDHENMFWYRQDPGLGLRLIYFSYDVKMKEKGDIPEGYSVSREKKERFSLILESASTNQTSMYLCASSLVDRVQRNWSPGYYNEQFFGPGTRLTVL.